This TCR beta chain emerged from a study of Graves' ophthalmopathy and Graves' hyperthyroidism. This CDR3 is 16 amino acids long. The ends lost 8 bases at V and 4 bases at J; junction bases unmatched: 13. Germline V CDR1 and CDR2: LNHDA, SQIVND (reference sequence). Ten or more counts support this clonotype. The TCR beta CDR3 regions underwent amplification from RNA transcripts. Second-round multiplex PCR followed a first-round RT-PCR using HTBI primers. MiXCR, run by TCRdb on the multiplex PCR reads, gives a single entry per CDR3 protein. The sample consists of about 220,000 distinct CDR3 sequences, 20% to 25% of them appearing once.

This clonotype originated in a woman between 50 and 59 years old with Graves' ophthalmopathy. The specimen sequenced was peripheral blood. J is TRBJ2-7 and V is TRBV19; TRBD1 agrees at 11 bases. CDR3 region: CASSGTGGMSGYEQYF. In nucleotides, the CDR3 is TGTGCCAGTTCTGGGACAGGGGGAATGTCGGGGTACGAGCAGTACTTC.